These 20 T cell receptor beta chains were all obtained from the same sample, sequenced in a study of blood T cell repertoires in COVID-19. Here immunoSEQ multiplex PCR was the method, and the copy in TCRdb shows in-frame clones only, minus some. The table lists some 19,000 clones, 70% to 85% of them singletons. Sequences were obtained from peripheral blood. These TCRs come from a human donor in a cohort sampled during active COVID-19.

This clone was counted only a few times. The CDR3 region is CASSSPTGDFSYEQYF. The CDR3 DNA follows: TGTGCCAGCAGCTCCCCCACGGGGGATTTCTCCTACGAGCAGTACTTC. J is TRBJ2-7 and V is TRBV7-8; weak D call: TRBD2 (6 bases). The germline V and J ends were trimmed by 4 bases and 0 bases, with 16 bases remaining between them. This CDR3 has 16 amino acids. Germline V gives CDR1 SGHVS, CDR2 FQNEAQ. The full variable domain, with the rest looked up from reference TRBV7-8 and TRBJ2-7, is GAGVSQSPRYKVAKRGQDVALRCDPISGHVSLFWYQQALGQGPEFLTYFQNEAQLDKSGLPSDRFFAERPEGSVSTLKIQRTQQEDSAVYLCASSSPTGDFSYEQYFGPGTRLTVT.

In this sample, this clone turned up a few times. This chain connects TRBV3-1 (or the pseudogene TRBV3-2) to TRBJ1-2, with a possible D match to TRBD1 (5 bases). V was cut by 1 base and J by 2 bases, with 11 bases left in between. From germline, CDR1 is LGHDT and CDR2 YNNKEL (reference sequence). The CDR3 runs 15 residues. CDR3 amino acids: CASSQGQPANYGYTF. The CDR3 DNA reads as TGTGCCAGCAGCCAAGGACAGCCGGCGAACTATGGCTACACCTTC.

Comment on this clone: The sample carries other DNA sequences with the same CDR3. The chain links TRBV19 to TRBJ2-7; the match to TRBD1 covers 8 bases. Unmatched junction bases numbered 3, after V lost 3 bases and J lost 2 bases. The CDR3 has 14 amino acids. CDR1 and CDR2 (germline): LNHDA, SQIVND (reference sequence). The CDR3 here is CASSIGTGPYEQYF. The CDR3 DNA reads as TGTGCCAGTAGTATCGGGACAGGCCCCTACGAGCAGTACTTC.

The rearrangement uses TRBV10-3 and TRBJ1-1, with D maybe TRBD1 (5 bases). Trimming removed 6 bases from V and 1 base from J, with 18 bases in between. The germline V gene has CDR1 ENHRY and CDR2 SYGVKD. The CDR3 spans 16 residues. The CDR3 loop reads CAISAYKVGGNTEAFF. CDR3 coding DNA: TGTGCCATCAGCGCCTACAAGGTGGGGGGGAACACTGAAGCTTTCTTT.

Here the CDR3 reads CASSLTWRDNEQFF. In DNA, the CDR3 is TGTGCCAGCAGCTTAACGTGGCGGGACAATGAGCAGTTCTTC. V gene TRBV7-3 combines with J gene TRBJ2-1, with TRBD2 as a possible D gene (5 bases). CDR3 length: 14 residues. Germline V lookup: CDR1 SGHTA, CDR2 FQGTGA. Deletions cut 0 bases from V and 5 bases from J, with 8 bases between.

The chain links TRBV2 to TRBJ2-7; 7 positions match TRBD1. Germline loops: CDR1 SNHLY, CDR2 FYNNEI. The V gene end was trimmed by 8 bases and the J gene end by 2 bases; junction bases not matched to a gene: 3. CDR3 length: 12 amino acids. In DNA form, the CDR3 reads TGTGCCAGCTCCGACAGGGCCTACGAGCAGTACTTC. It encodes CASSDRAYEQYF.

V is TRBV10-1 and J is TRBJ2-7; 11 bases are a match to TRBD1. The CDR3 runs 15 residues. The J segment lost 0 bases and the V segment lost 7 bases, leaving 5 bases of the junction unmatched. The germline V gene encodes CDR1 WNHNN and CDR2 SYGVQD (reference sequence). This CDR3 is CASTVDRGHSYEQYF. CDR3 bases: TGCGCCAGCACTGTGGACAGGGGGCACTCCTACGAGCAGTACTTC.

A note on this clone: The sample has other DNA sequences that encode this CDR3 too. The chain carries TRBV28 and TRBJ1-2; 8 bases agree with TRBD1. Trimming removed 6 bases from V and 5 bases from J; junction bases left unmatched: 5. The CDR3 contains 13 residues. Germline CDR1 and CDR2: MDHEN and SYDVKM. CDR3 sequence (DNA): TGTGCCAGCAGCGACAGGGGAGGTTATGGCTACACCTTC. As protein: CASSDRGGYGYTF.

This clone was detected only a few times. The chain combines TRBV28 with TRBJ2-7; 7 bases agree with TRBD2. This CDR3 spans 16 amino acids. Germline CDR1 is MDHEN and CDR2 is SYDVKM. V was clipped by 5 bases and J by 1 base; unmatched bases: 11. CDR3 region: CASSIPRAGASYEQYF. For the CDR3, the DNA is TGTGCCAGCAGTATTCCCCGGGCGGGAGCTTCCTACGAGCAGTACTTC.

The V gene is TRBV7-2, the J gene TRBJ2-1; 10 nucleotides agree with TRBD2. In germline, CDR1 is SGHTA, CDR2 FQGNSA. J gave up 12 bases and V 3 bases, and 8 bases lay outside the gene matches. The CDR3 runs to 14 residues. The CDR3 is CASSFGLAAGGQFF. The DNA of the CDR3 is TGTGCCAGCAGCTTTGGACTAGCGGCTGGTGGGCAGTTCTTC.

The rearrangement uses TRBV5-4 and TRBJ2-1; 8 bases are a match to TRBD1. This CDR3 spans 15 amino acids. J was trimmed by 2 bases and V by 2 bases; bases with no gene match: 3. The germline V gene has CDR1 SGHNT and CDR2 YYREEE (reference sequence). The CDR3 here is CASSFLTGAYNEQFF. DNA for the CDR3: TGTGCCAGCAGCTTCCTGACAGGGGCCTACAATGAGCAGTTCTTC. The full variable domain, with the rest looked up from reference TRBV5-4 and TRBJ2-1, is ETGVTQSPTHLIKTRGQQVTLRCSSQSGHNTVSWYQQALGQGPQFIFQYYREEENGRGNFPPRFSGLQFPNYSSELNVNALELDDSALYLCASSFLTGAYNEQFFGPGTRLTVL.

The chain employs TRBV6-4 and TRBJ2-2; tentatively, D is TRBD2 (5 bases). Germline V gene lookup returns CDR1 MRHNA and CDR2 SNTAGT. The CDR3 covers 13 residues. V was cut by 8 bases and J by 0 bases, with 7 bases left in between. The CDR3 protein is CASSGTNTGELFF. For the CDR3, the DNA is TGTGCCAGCTCGGGGACGAACACCGGGGAGCTGTTTTTT.

The rearrangement uses TRBV5-4 and TRBJ1-2, with TRBD1 matching 7 bases. The CDR3 covers 14 residues. J was trimmed by 6 bases and V by 4 bases; bases with no gene match: 9. Germline V gene lookup returns CDR1 SGHNT and CDR2 YYREEE (reference sequence). This CDR3 reads CASSRIGQVHGYTF. CDR3 bases: TGTGCCAGCAGCAGGATAGGACAGGTTCATGGCTACACCTTC.

The rearrangement links TRBV28 to TRBJ1-4, with TRBD1 matching over 7 bases. Germline CDR1 is MDHEN and CDR2 is SYDVKM. The CDR3 runs to 13 residues. Trimming cost V 3 bases and J 15 bases; bases outside gene matches: 10. The CDR3 region is CASSLPPGQKVFF. In DNA form, the CDR3 reads TGTGCCAGCAGTTTGCCTCCGGGACAGAAAGTGTTTTTT.

The chain has TRBV4-2 and TRBJ2-3; D may be TRBD2 (7 bases). The CDR3 totals 17 residues. Trimming took 1 base from V and 2 from J, leaving 16 bases between them. CDR1 LGHNA and CDR2 YNFKEQ come from the germline V gene. DNA for the CDR3: TGTGCCAGCAGCCAAGGAGGGCGGGGGACACCCACAGATACGCAGTATTTT. Its translation is CASSQGGRGTPTDTQYF.

The chain has TRBV10-3 and TRBJ1-1, with 7 positions matching TRBD1. V lost 6 bases to trimming and J lost 2 bases; unmatched junction nucleotides: 18. The CDR3 extends over 18 amino acids. Germline CDR1 and CDR2: ENHRY and SYGVKD. In DNA form, the CDR3 reads TGTGCCATCAGCCAGGGGGTTAATGGTCGTTCACCAAACACTGAAGCTTTCTTT. This gives the protein CAISQGVNGRSPNTEAFF.

The chain employs TRBV6-6 and TRBJ1-5, with TRBD1 matching 9 bases. The trim removed 6 bases at V and 5 bases at J, leaving 2 bases unmatched. CDR1 MNHNY and CDR2 SVGAGI come from the germline V gene (reference sequence). This CDR3 has 13 residues. CDR3 nucleotides: TGTGCCAGCAGGGACAGGGGACATCAGCCCCAGCATTTT. It specifies CASRDRGHQPQHF.

The chain employs TRBV5-1 and TRBJ1-5; 8 positions agree with TRBD1. The CDR3 spans 15 residues. V lost 0 bases to trimming and J lost 5 bases; unmatched junction nucleotides: 4. Germline assignment: CDR1 SGHRS and CDR2 YFSETQ. In DNA form, the CDR3 reads TGCGCCAGCAGCTTGGATGGGACAGGATATCAGCCCCAGCATTTT. Translating gives CASSLDGTGYQPQHF.

The chain has TRBV3-1 (or the pseudogene TRBV3-2) and TRBJ1-5; D is unclear. V lost 4 bases, J lost 4 bases, and 8 bases lay in between. Per the germline V gene, CDR1 is LGHDT and CDR2 is YNNKEL (reference sequence). The CDR3 is 13 amino acids. The CDR3 DNA is TGTGCCAGCAGCCGCGGGTCAAATCAGCCCCAGCATTTT. Encoded protein: CASSRGSNQPQHF.

V is TRBV7-2 and J is TRBJ2-5, with TRBD2 matching 14 bases. The V gene end was trimmed by 0 bases and the J gene end by 2 bases; junction bases not matched to a gene: 5. CDR3 length: 18 amino acids. Germline CDR1 reads SGHTA; CDR2 reads FQGNSA. CDR3 region: CASSLAGTSGSGQETQYF. The CDR3 nucleotides are TGTGCCAGCAGCTTAGCGGGGACTAGCGGGAGCGGGCAAGAGACCCAGTACTTC.